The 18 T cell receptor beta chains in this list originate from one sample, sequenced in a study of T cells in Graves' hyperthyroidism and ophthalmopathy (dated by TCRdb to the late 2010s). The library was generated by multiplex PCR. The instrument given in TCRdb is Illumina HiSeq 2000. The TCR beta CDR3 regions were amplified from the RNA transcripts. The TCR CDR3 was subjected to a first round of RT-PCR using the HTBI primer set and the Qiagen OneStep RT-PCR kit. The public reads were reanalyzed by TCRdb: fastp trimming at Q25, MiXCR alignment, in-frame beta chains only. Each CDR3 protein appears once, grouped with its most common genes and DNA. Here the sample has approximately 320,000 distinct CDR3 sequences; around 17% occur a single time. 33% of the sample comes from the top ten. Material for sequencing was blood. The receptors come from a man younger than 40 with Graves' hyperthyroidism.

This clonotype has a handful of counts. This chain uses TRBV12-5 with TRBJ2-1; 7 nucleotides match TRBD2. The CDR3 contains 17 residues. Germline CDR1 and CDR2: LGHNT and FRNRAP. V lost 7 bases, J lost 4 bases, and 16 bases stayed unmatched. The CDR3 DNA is TGTGCTAGTGCCCTAAGGGTTCCTAGCGGTCCGTACAATGAGCAGTTCTTC. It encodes CASALRVPSGPYNEQFF.

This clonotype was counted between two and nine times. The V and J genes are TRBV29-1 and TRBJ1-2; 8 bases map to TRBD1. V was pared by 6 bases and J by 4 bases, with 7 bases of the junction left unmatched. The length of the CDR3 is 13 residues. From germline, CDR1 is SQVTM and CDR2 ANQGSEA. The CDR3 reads CSVGTGRSYGYTF. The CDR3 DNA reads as TGCAGCGTGGGGACAGGAAGAAGCTATGGCTACACCTTC. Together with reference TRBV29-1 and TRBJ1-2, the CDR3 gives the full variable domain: SAVISQKPSRDICQRGTSLTIQCQVDSQVTMMFWYRQQPGQSLTLIATANQGSEATYESGFVIDKFPISRPNLTFSTLTVSNMSPEDSSIYLCSVGTGRSYGYTFGSGTRLTVV.

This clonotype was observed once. Here the CDR3 reads CSAKGWTYNEQFF. The DNA for the CDR3 is TGCAGTGCTAAAGGGTGGACGTACAATGAGCAGTTCTTC. This sequence joins TRBV20-1 and TRBJ2-1; D is unresolved. The V and J ends lost 4 bases and 4 bases respectively, with 11 bases between them. The germline gives CDR1 DFQATT, CDR2 SNEGSKA (reference sequence). This CDR3 spans 13 amino acids.

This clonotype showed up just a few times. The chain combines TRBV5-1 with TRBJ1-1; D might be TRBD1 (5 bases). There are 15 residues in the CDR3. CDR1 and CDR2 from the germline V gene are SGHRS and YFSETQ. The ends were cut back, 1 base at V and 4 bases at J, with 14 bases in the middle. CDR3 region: CASSLLAGSVTEAFF. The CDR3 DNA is TGCGCCAGCAGCTTGTTAGCAGGGTCGGTCACTGAAGCTTTCTTT.

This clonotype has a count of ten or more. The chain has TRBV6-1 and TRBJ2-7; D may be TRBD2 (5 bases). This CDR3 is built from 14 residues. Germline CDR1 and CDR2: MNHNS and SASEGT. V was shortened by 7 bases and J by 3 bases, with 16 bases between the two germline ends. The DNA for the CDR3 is TGTGCCAGCACAAACCGGGTAGCGAGCTACGAGCAGTACTTC. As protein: CASTNRVASYEQYF.

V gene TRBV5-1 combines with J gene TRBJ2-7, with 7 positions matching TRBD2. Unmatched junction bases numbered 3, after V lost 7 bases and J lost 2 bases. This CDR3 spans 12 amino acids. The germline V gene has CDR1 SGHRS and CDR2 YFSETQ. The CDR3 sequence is CASGGTTYEQYF. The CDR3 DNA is TGCGCCAGCGGTGGGACTACCTACGAGCAGTACTTC.

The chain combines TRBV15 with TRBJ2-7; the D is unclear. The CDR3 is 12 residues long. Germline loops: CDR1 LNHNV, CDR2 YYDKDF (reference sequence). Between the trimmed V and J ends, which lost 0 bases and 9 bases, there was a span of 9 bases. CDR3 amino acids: CATSRDGPVQYF. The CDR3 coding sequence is TGTGCCACCAGCAGAGATGGGCCGGTGCAGTACTTC.

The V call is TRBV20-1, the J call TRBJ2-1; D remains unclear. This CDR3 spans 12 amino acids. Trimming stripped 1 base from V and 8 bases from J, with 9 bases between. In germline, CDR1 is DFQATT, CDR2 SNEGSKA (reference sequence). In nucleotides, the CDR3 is TGCAGTGCTAGAGGTCGGAGATATGAGCAGTTCTTC. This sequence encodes CSARGRRYEQFF.

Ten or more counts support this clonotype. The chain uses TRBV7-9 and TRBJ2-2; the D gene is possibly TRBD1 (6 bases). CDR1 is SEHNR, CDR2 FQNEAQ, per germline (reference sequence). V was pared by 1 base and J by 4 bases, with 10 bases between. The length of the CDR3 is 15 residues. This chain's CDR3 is CASSLVGASTGELFF. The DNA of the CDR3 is TGTGCCAGCAGCTTAGTGGGGGCAAGCACCGGGGAGCTGTTTTTT.

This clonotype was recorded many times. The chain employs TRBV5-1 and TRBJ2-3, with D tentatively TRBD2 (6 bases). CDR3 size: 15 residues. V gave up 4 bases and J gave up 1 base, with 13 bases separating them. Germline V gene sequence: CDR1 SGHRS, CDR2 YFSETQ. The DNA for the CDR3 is TGCGCCAGCAGCGATCCTAGCGAGGGCACAGATACGCAGTATTTT. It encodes CASSDPSEGTDTQYF.

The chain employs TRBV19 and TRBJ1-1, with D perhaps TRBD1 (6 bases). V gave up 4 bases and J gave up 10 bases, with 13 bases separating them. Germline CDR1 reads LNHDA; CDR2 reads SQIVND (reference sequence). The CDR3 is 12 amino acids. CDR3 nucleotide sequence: TGTGCCAGTAGTAACAGGGCCCCGGGAGCTTTCTTT. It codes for CASSNRAPGAFF.

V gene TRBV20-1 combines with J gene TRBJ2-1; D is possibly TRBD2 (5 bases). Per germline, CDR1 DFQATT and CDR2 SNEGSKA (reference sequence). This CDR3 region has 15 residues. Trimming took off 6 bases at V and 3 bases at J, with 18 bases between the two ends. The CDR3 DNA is TGCAGTGCCAAGAAACGGAGGACCCTCTACAATGAGCAGTTCTTC. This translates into CSAKKRRTLYNEQFF.

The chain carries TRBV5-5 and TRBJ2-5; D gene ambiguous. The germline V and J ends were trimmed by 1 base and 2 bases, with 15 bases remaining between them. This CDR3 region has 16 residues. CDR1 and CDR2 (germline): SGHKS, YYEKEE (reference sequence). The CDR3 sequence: CASSLFTGQRQETQYF. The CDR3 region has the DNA TGTGCCAGCAGCTTGTTTACTGGGCAGCGACAAGAGACCCAGTACTTC.

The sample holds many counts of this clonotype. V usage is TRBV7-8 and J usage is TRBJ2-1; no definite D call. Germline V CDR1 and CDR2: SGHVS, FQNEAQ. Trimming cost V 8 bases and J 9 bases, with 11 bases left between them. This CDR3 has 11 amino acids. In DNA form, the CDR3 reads TGTGCCAGCGGGCTCCTGGGTGAGCAGTTCTTC. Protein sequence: CASGLLGEQFF.

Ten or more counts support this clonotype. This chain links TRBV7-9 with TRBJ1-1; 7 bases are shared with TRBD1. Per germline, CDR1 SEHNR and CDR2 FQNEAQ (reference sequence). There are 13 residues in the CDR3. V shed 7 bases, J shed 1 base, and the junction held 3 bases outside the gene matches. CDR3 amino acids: CASIRGGNTEAFF. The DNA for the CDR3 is TGTGCCAGCATCAGGGGGGGGAACACTGAAGCTTTCTTT.

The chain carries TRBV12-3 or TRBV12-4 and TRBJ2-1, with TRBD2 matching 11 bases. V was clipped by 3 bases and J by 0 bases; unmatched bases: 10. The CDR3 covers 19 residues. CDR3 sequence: CASSLSGLAGESSYNEQFF. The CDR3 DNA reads TGTGCCAGCAGTTTGAGCGGACTAGCGGGCGAGAGCTCCTACAATGAGCAGTTCTTC.

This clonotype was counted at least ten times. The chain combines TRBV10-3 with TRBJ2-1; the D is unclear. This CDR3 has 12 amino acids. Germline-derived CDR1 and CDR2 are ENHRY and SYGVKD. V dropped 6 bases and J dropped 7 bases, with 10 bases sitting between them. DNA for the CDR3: TGTGCCATCAGCCAATCCTTGAATGAGCAGTTCTTC. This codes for CAISQSLNEQFF.

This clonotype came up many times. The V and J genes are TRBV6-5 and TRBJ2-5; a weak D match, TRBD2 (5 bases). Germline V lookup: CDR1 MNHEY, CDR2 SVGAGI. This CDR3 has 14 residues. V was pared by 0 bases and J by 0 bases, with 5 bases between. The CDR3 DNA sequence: TGTGCCAGCAGTTACTCCGGGAACCAAGAGACCCAGTACTTC. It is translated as CASSYSGNQETQYF.